The 27 T cell receptor beta chains reported below all come from one sample, sequenced in a study of shared clonotypes between healthy human individuals. Generated by immunoSEQ multiplex PCR, the TCRdb table keeps only in-frame clones and is missing some. The data show 450,000 to 500,000 clones, 81% seen once. Sequencing was done on a sample of PBMCs. Receptor source: a middle-aged woman in good health. Some clones in this sample may be carry-over from other donors' samples.

The chain couples TRBV2 to TRBJ1-1; D uncertain. Trimming took 5 bases from V and 1 from J, leaving 5 bases between them. This CDR3 is built from 12 residues. Germline V gene lookup returns CDR1 SNHLY and CDR2 FYNNEI. CDR3 DNA sequence: TGTGCCAGCAGTATCAGGAACACTGAAGCTTTCTTT. Its translation is CASSIRNTEAFF.

The genes are TRBV5-1 and TRBJ1-3; D is perhaps TRBD1 (5 bases). Germline values: CDR1 SGHRS, CDR2 YFSETQ. Trimming took 2 bases from V and 7 from J, leaving 13 bases between them. This CDR3 contains 14 residues. The CDR3 protein is CASSLSGLENTIYF. Here the CDR3 DNA reads TGCGCCAGCAGCTTATCGGGGCTGGAGAACACCATATATTTT.

As regards this clone: A read error is the likely source, as a far larger clone sits one nucleotide away. This chain uses TRBV15 with TRBJ1-4; 12 nucleotides match TRBD1. Per germline, CDR1 LNHNV and CDR2 YYDKDF (reference sequence). V shed 0 bases and J 10 bases; nucleotides not matched to a gene: 6. This CDR3 is built from 16 residues. The CDR3 reads CATSRDSGQGAGKLFF. The CDR3 DNA follows: TGTGCCACCAGCAGAGATTCGGGACAGGGGGCTGGAAAACTGTTTTTT.

This chain connects TRBV5-1 to TRBJ2-7, with D possibly TRBD1 on 5 matching bases. Per germline, CDR1 SGHRS and CDR2 YFSETQ. The CDR3 runs 16 residues. V lost 5 bases, J lost 3 bases, and 21 bases lay in between. CDR3 protein: CASSPPTGAANYEQYF. DNA for the CDR3: TGCGCCAGCAGTCCACCAACAGGTGCCGCCAACTACGAGCAGTACTTC.

This rearrangement joins TRBV28 to TRBJ1-2; tentative D call: TRBD1 (5 bases). V was shortened by 5 bases and J by 4 bases, with 17 bases between the two germline ends. This CDR3 has 15 residues. Germline CDR1 reads MDHEN; CDR2 reads SYDVKM. The CDR3 loop reads CASSPQQALLYGYTF. CDR3 bases: TGTGCCAGCAGTCCCCAACAGGCCCTACTCTATGGCTACACCTTC.

V is TRBV27 and J is TRBJ2-2, with a possible D match to TRBD2 (5 bases). This CDR3 comprises 14 residues. CDR1 is MNHEY and CDR2 is SMNVEV in the germline V gene (reference sequence). Trimming left V 6 bases short and J 5 bases short, with 13 bases between. Written as DNA, the CDR3 is TGTGCCAGCAGGGCCCAACGGGGAACCGGGGAGCTGTTTTTT. Its protein product is CASRAQRGTGELFF.

As regards this clone: Given a far larger clone just one base away, this is likely a sequencing read error. V is TRBV5-4 and J is TRBJ2-2; a possible D gene is TRBD2 (5 bases). The CDR3 is made up of 15 amino acids. The germline V gene encodes CDR1 SGHNT and CDR2 YYREEE (reference sequence). The CDR3 nucleotides are TGTGCCAGCAGCTTGGGCCTTCCGAACACCGGGGAGCCGTTTTTT. Amino acid sequence: CASSLGLPNTGEPFF.

V usage is TRBV11-3 and J usage is TRBJ2-1; 10 bases agree with TRBD1. Germline CDR1 reads SGHNT; CDR2 reads YENEEA. There are 19 residues in the CDR3. V shed 1 base and J 0 bases; nucleotides not matched to a gene: 9. CDR3 in DNA: TGTGCCAGCAGCTTAGGTGACAGGGGGCCAGAAAGCTCCTACAATGAGCAGTTCTTC. Translated: CASSLGDRGPESSYNEQFF. The complete variable domain, with remaining parts taken from reference TRBV11-3 and TRBJ2-1, reads EAGVVQSPRYKIIEKKQPVAFWCNPISGHNTLYWYLQNLGQGPELLIRYENEEAVDDSQLPKDRFSAERLKGVDSTLKIQPAELGDSAVYLCASSLGDRGPESSYNEQFFGPGTRLTVL.

With respect to this clone: The likely explanation is a read error, given a far larger clone one base away. This same CDR3 is encoded by further DNA sequences in the sample. The chain is built from TRBV5-1 and TRBJ1-4; D uncertain. Per germline, CDR1 SGHRS and CDR2 YFSETQ. V gave up 7 bases and J gave up 8 bases, with 15 bases separating them. This CDR3 has 13 amino acids. The CDR3 here is CASQPGPEEKLFF. The CDR3 DNA follows: TGCGCCAGCCAGCCGGGTCCCGAGGAAAAACTGTTTTTT.

The chain combines TRBV27 with TRBJ1-2, with 10 bases that match TRBD1. Germline V gene data show CDR1 as MNHEY and CDR2 as SMNVEV (reference sequence). The CDR3 is 12 residues long. V shed 6 bases and J 5 bases; nucleotides not matched to a gene: 0. In DNA, the CDR3 is TGTGCCAGCAGGGGACAGGGGTATGGCTACACCTTC. This encodes CASRGQGYGYTF.

V usage is TRBV21-1 and J usage is TRBJ2-3; TRBD1, the table's D call, was not compared with the DNA. TRBV21-1 is an annotated pseudogene. This CDR3 has 18 residues. CDR3: CASKTKSEQGTSTDTQYF. The CDR3 DNA follows: TGTGCCAGCAAAACAAAGAGCGAACAGGGGACTAGCACAGATACGCAGTATTTT.

V and J are TRBV5-4 and TRBJ1-1, with D maybe TRBD1 (5 bases). The V and J ends lost 2 bases and 4 bases respectively, with 9 bases between them. Germline values: CDR1 SGHNT, CDR2 YYREEE (reference sequence). CDR3 size: 13 residues. The CDR3 DNA reads as TGTGCCAGCAGCTTAGCAGGGTCCACTGAAGCTTTCTTT. Its translation: CASSLAGSTEAFF.

This chain connects TRBV5-1 to TRBJ1-1; D is unclear. The CDR3 is made up of 13 amino acids. Trimming removed 1 base at V and 4 bases at J, with 8 bases between. Germline V CDR1 and CDR2: SGHRS, YFSETQ. The CDR3 coding sequence is TGCGCCAGCAGCTTGAACAGCGTCACTGAAGCTTTCTTT. This sequence encodes CASSLNSVTEAFF.

The chain's CDR3 is CRQTRNTEAFF. The CDR3 nucleotides are TGCAGGCAAACGAGGAACACTGAAGCTTTCTTT. The J gene is TRBJ1-1, the V gene TRBV29-1; D not resolved. The CDR3 extends over 11 amino acids. Per the germline V gene, CDR1 is SQVTM and CDR2 is ANQGSEA.

The chain carries TRBV2 and TRBJ2-4; TRBD1 aligns across 8 bases. J lost 7 bases, V lost 5 bases, and 7 bases had no gene match. The CDR3 runs 14 residues. Germline-derived CDR1 and CDR2 are SNHLY and FYNNEI. The CDR3 loop reads CASSTGTGGNIQYF. CDR3 DNA: TGTGCCAGCAGTACCGGGACAGGTGGGAACATTCAGTACTTC.

The gene calls are TRBV29-1 and TRBJ2-7; weak D call: TRBD2 (6 bases). Germline CDR1 SQVTM, CDR2 ANQGSEA. V was trimmed by 4 bases and J by 4 bases, leaving 11 bases between them. The CDR3 sequence is 12 residues long. DNA of the CDR3: TGCAGCGTTGTCAAAGCGGGTTACGAGCAGTACTTC. It encodes CSVVKAGYEQYF.

About this clone: This likely came from a read error, as a far larger clone is one base away. This chain uses TRBV6-1 with TRBJ2-7; TRBD2 is a possible D gene (6 bases). The V end lost 2 bases, the J end lost 2 bases, and 13 bases lay between the germline ends. Germline-derived CDR1 and CDR2 are MNHNS and SASEGT. The CDR3 is 15 amino acids. DNA for the CDR3: TGTGCCAGCAGTGAACAGCTAGCGCAGCCCTACGAGCAGTACTTC. Residues: CASSEQLAQPYEQYF.

V gene TRBV6-6 combines with J gene TRBJ2-1; D perhaps matches TRBD1 (6 bases). The CDR3 is 12 amino acids. V was cut by 8 bases and J by 6 bases, with 11 bases left in between. CDR1 is MNHNY and CDR2 is SVGAGI in the germline V gene (reference sequence). The CDR3 loop is CASGGGINEQFF. The CDR3, as DNA: TGTGCCAGCGGGGGCGGCATCAATGAGCAGTTCTTC.

This clone appeared a single time. In DNA form, the CDR3 reads TGCAGCGTTGTCGGAGGGAGCACGAACTATGGCTACACCTTC. It yields the protein CSVVGGSTNYGYTF. V gene TRBV29-1 combines with J gene TRBJ1-2; D uncertain. The CDR3 sequence is 14 residues long. The V and J ends lost 4 bases and 2 bases respectively, with 14 bases between them. Germline V gives CDR1 SQVTM, CDR2 ANQGSEA.

In its sample, this clone was seen a few times. This likely reflects a read error, since a far larger clone is one base away. The chain combines TRBV30 with TRBJ2-2, with 8 bases that match TRBD2. J lost 0 bases, V lost 2 bases, and 2 bases had no gene match. The CDR3 has 15 amino acids. CDR1 GTSNPN and CDR2 SVGIG come from the germline V gene (reference sequence). CDR3: CAWSQGLANTGELFF. The CDR3 nucleotides read TGTGCCTGGAGTCAGGGACTAGCGAACACCGGGGAGCTGTTTTTT.

Comments on this clone: This likely traces to a read error, being one base from a far larger clone. This chain links TRBV30 with TRBJ2-2; the D gene is possibly TRBD1 (5 bases). CDR1 and CDR2 from the germline V gene are GTSNPN and SVGIG (reference sequence). The CDR3 runs 13 residues. The CDR3 DNA sequence: TGTGCCTGGAGGGCAGGGCACACCAGGGAGCTGTTTTTT. Amino acids: CAWRAGHTRELFF. Full variable domain (remainder filled in from reference TRBV30 and TRBJ2-2): SQTIHQWPATLVQPVGSPLSLECTVEGTSNPNLYWYRQAAGRGLQLLFYSVGIGQISSEVPQNLSASRPQDRQFILSSKKLLLSDSGFYLCAWRAGHTRELFFGEGSRLTVL.

The J gene is TRBJ2-6, the V gene TRBV7-6; D assignment may be TRBD1 or TRBD2 (6 bases each). The CDR3 is made up of 17 amino acids. Per the germline V gene, CDR1 is SGHVS and CDR2 is FNYEAQ. The V and J ends lost 1 base and 2 bases respectively, with 12 bases between them. This CDR3 is CASSLVRRDTGANVLTF. The CDR3 DNA reads as TGTGCCAGCAGCTTAGTTAGGCGGGACACTGGGGCCAACGTCCTGACTTTC.

About this clone: Additional DNA sequences in this sample encode the identical CDR3. The V and J genes are TRBV5-1 and TRBJ2-7; D may be TRBD1 (6 bases). CDR1 and CDR2 from the germline V gene are SGHRS and YFSETQ. This CDR3 contains 13 residues. V was trimmed by 2 bases and J by 2 bases, leaving 8 bases between them. This chain's CDR3 is CASSFQGPYEQYF. The DNA for the CDR3 is TGCGCCAGCAGCTTCCAGGGGCCCTACGAGCAGTACTTC.

The V call is TRBV2, the J call TRBJ1-1, with a possible D match to TRBD1 (6 bases). Looked up from germline, CDR1 is SNHLY and CDR2 is FYNNEI. The ends were cut back, 9 bases at V and 0 bases at J, with 11 bases in the middle. The CDR3 length is 13 residues. CDR3: CASRTDLNTEAFF. The CDR3, as DNA: TGTGCCAGTAGGACAGATCTGAACACTGAAGCTTTCTTT.

This clone was found a few times. The rearrangement uses TRBV11-3 and TRBJ2-3; D not certain. The germline V and J ends were trimmed by 0 bases and 1 base, with 5 bases remaining between them. CDR1 and CDR2 (germline): SGHNT, YENEEA. This CDR3 region has 14 residues. CDR3 amino acids: CASSLDAGTDTQYF. For the CDR3, the DNA is TGTGCCAGCAGCTTAGATGCAGGCACAGATACGCAGTATTTT.

About this clone itself: Since a far larger clone is one base different, this is likely a read error. The CDR3 end shows no conserved phenylalanine or tryptophan, and so a read error is likely. This chain joins TRBV14 and TRBJ1-1; TRBD1 matches at 8 bases. This CDR3 region has 14 residues. Unmatched junction bases numbered 5, after V lost 2 bases and J lost 6 bases. Germline CDR1 is SGHDN and CDR2 is FVKESK. The CDR3 sequence is CASSQFQGAAEAFL. CDR3 in DNA: TGTGCCAGCAGCCAATTCCAGGGGGCTGCTGAAGCTTTCCTT.

This chain uses TRBV27 with TRBJ1-1; maybe TRBD1 (6 bases). CDR3 length: 15 residues. V lost 2 bases, J lost 5 bases, and 15 bases lay in between. Germline V gene data show CDR1 as MNHEY and CDR2 as SMNVEV (reference sequence). The CDR3 reads CASSLESGARTEAFF. The CDR3 DNA is TGTGCCAGCAGTTTAGAGTCAGGGGCACGGACTGAAGCTTTCTTT.